The 11 T cell receptor beta chains below were found in one sample sequenced in a study of cytomegalovirus exposure and HLA in healthy donors. In the PCR, 60 Vbeta and 13 Jbeta primers were used. Some clones are missing from TCRdb's copy, which holds only in-frame ones; the method was immunoSEQ multiplex PCR. This table holds 100,000 or so clones, around 15% found once. Sequenced: PBMCs. Source of these receptors: a female donor in good health and CMV-seronegative.

This clone showed up just a few times. This chain uses TRBV5-1 with TRBJ1-4; TRBD1 is a possible D gene (6 bases). V lost 0 bases and J 7 bases, leaving 13 bases between the germline ends. The CDR3 length is 15 residues. The germline gives CDR1 SGHRS, CDR2 YFSETQ. Written as DNA, the CDR3 is TGCGCCAGCAGCTTGGTTGGGGGCGTGGGTGAAAAACTGTTTTTT. Residues: CASSLVGGVGEKLFF.

This clone has only a few counts. The V and J genes are TRBV10-1 and TRBJ2-5; 10 bases are shared with TRBD1. The DNA end is a closer match to TRBJ2-7, so the J assignment may be wrong. This CDR3 has 14 amino acids. Germline-derived CDR1 and CDR2 are WNHNN and SYGVQD (reference sequence). The CDR3 coding sequence is TGCGCCAGCAGTGAGGGGACAGGGGACTACGAGCAGTACTTC. Translating gives CASSEGTGDYEQYF.

This clone occurred a few times. This sequence joins TRBV10-1 and TRBJ2-7; possibly TRBD2 for D (5 bases). CDR3 length equals 15 residues. V lost 0 bases, J lost 6 bases, and 15 bases lay in between. Per germline, CDR1 WNHNN and CDR2 SYGVQD (reference sequence). In nucleotides, the CDR3 is TGCGCCAGCAGTGAGTCGAGAGGGTTTCCGGCCGAGCAGTACTTC. Amino acid sequence: CASSESRGFPAEQYF.

This clone was counted between two and nine times. The V and J genes are TRBV5-1 and TRBJ2-5; 8 bases agree with TRBD2. This CDR3 is 13 amino acids long. Trimming cost V 3 bases and J 5 bases; bases outside gene matches: 3. CDR1 and CDR2 from the germline V gene are SGHRS and YFSETQ. The CDR3 loop is CASSSGGPETQYF. The CDR3 nucleotides are TGCGCCAGCAGCTCGGGAGGGCCGGAGACCCAGTACTTC.

The V gene is TRBV4-2, the J gene TRBJ2-7; 7 bases align to TRBD1. CDR1 LGHNA and CDR2 YNFKEQ come from the germline V gene. This CDR3 is 16 amino acids long. The V gene end was trimmed by 0 bases and the J gene end by 9 bases; junction bases not matched to a gene: 14. CDR3 region: CASSQDGGDRARWQYF. The DNA of the CDR3 is TGTGCCAGCAGCCAAGATGGGGGAGACAGGGCTAGATGGCAGTACTTC.

The genes are TRBV7-9 and TRBJ1-5; maybe TRBD1 (6 bases). The V end was cut by 5 bases, the J end by 4 bases, with 12 bases between. Germline V gene sequence: CDR1 SEHNR, CDR2 FQNEAQ (reference sequence). The CDR3 consists of 14 residues. DNA for the CDR3: TGTGCCAGCAGCAGGGGGACGGGGAATCAGCCCCAGCATTTT. Protein sequence: CASSRGTGNQPQHF. The variable domain in full, completed from reference TRBV7-9 and TRBJ1-5, reads DTGVSQNPRHKITKRGQNVTFRCDPISEHNRLYWYRQTLGQGPEFLTYFQNEAQLEKSRLLSDRFSAERPKGSFSTLEIQRTEQGDSAMYLCASSRGTGNQPQHFGDGTRLSIL.

In its sample, this clone was seen a few times. V is TRBV6-1 and J is TRBJ1-2; D gene ambiguous. Germline V CDR1 and CDR2: MNHNS, SASEGT. The length of the CDR3 is 16 residues. V gave up 0 bases and J gave up 6 bases, with 17 bases separating them. CDR3 DNA sequence: TGTGCCAGCAGTGAAGCAGGAGCCCCCGGGGTTAATGGCTACACCTTC. Translation gives CASSEAGAPGVNGYTF.

This clone occurred a few times. The conserved phenylalanine or tryptophan is not found at the CDR3 terminus, so this likely reflects a read error. This sequence joins TRBV30 and TRBJ1-2; 11 bases align to TRBD1. The CDR3 extends over 12 amino acids. Per germline, CDR1 GTSNPN and CDR2 SVGIG (reference sequence). The CDR3 here is CAWTGGNYGYTV. DNA for the CDR3: TGTGCATGGACAGGGGGCAACTATGGCTACACCGTC.

This clone came up a few times. This chain joins TRBV25-1 and TRBJ1-6, with 8 bases aligning to TRBD1. This CDR3 has 15 residues. CDR1 is MGHDK and CDR2 is SYGVNS in the germline V gene. With 3 bases clipped from V and 10 bases from J, the junction kept 8 bases outside the gene matches. CDR3 in amino acids: CASSDQGASWSPLHF. The CDR3 bases are TGTGCCAGCAGTGACCAGGGGGCGTCTTGGTCACCCCTCCACTTT.

This clone was seen a handful of times. The gene calls are TRBV6-5 and TRBJ2-2; no firm D call. The CDR3 runs to 13 residues. CDR1 MNHEY and CDR2 SVGAGI come from the germline V gene. V lost 2 bases and J lost 6, with 7 bases in between. For the CDR3, the DNA is TGTGCCAGCAGTTACGTTGCGGCCGGGGAGCTGTTTTTT. This translates into CASSYVAAGELFF.

There are a few counts of this clone. V is TRBV4-1 and J is TRBJ2-3; TRBD2 aligns across 8 bases. The V gene end was trimmed by 0 bases and the J gene end by 2 bases; junction bases not matched to a gene: 13. The germline V gene encodes CDR1 MGHRA and CDR2 YSYEKL. This CDR3 region has 19 residues. In DNA form, the CDR3 reads TGCGCCAGCAGCCAAGATATAGCCCTACTAGCGGTCAACACAGATACGCAGTATTTT. This codes for CASSQDIALLAVNTDTQYF.